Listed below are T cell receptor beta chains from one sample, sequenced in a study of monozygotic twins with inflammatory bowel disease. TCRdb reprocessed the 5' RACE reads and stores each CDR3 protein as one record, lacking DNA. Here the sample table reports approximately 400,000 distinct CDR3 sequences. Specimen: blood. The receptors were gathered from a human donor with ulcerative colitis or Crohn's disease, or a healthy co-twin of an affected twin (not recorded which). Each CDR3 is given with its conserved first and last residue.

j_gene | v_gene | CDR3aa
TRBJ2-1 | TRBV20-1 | CSARDLAPRGGEQFF
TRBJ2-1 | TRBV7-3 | CASTSGGTGAYNEQFF
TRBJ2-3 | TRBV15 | CATSRQIAHRQLTDTQYF
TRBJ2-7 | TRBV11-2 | CASTRTSASSYEQYF
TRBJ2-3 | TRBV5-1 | CASSVDGSTDTQYF
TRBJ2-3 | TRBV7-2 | CASSLRPGTTDTQYF
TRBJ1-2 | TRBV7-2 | CASSNVNYGYTF
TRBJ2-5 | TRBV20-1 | CSAPGRDLQETQYF
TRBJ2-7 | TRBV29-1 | CSVDGTGTTEQYF
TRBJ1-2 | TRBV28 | CASIRQGSIYGYTF
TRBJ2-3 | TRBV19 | CASSRLAGASTDTQYF
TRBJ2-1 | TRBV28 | CASSQIQGLAASYNEQFF
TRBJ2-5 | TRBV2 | CASRDRGGPEETQYF
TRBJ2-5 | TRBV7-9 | CASSLMDRLIQETQYF
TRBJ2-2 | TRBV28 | CASSLGSRLIGELFF
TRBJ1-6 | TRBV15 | CATSSGPNSPLHF
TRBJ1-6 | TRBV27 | CASSSRQGYNSPLHF
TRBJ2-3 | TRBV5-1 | CASSLGRGRDTDTQYF
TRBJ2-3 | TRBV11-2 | CASSPVTGVGSLSTDTQYF
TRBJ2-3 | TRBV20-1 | CSARGLAGGPDTQYF
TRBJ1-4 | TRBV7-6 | CASSLLSVTYEKLFF
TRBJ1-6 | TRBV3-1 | CASSHPGGSPLHF
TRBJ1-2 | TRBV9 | CASSVGTRGTYGYTF
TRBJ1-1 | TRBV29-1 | CSVEERRGAFF
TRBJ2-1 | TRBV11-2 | CASSLEASGSGYNEQFF
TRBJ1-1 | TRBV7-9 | CASSTPGQGSDTEAFF
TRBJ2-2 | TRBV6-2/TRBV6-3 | CATTPLYRNTGELFF
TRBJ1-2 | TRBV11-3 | CASSYRGFPNYGYTF
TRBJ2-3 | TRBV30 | CAWTVPTSGGTDTQYF
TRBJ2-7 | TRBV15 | CATSREPQGSYEQYF
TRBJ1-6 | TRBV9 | CASSSRRVGTTSPLHF
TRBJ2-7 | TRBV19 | CASSIVISYEQYF
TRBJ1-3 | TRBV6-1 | CASSGDRRSSGNTTYF
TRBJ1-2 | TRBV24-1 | CATSDTGWSYGYTF
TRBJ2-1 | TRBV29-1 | CSSRGGSYNEQFF
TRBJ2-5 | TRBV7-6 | CASSSTELTQYF
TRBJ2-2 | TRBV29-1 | CREERESGELFF
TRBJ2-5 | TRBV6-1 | CASRPRTSSDEETQYF
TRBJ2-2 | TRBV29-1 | CSVEAAYPNTGELFF
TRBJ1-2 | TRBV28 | CASSLGARVYGYTF
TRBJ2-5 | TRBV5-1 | CASSFRASQETQYF
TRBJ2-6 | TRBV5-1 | CASSPWGTASGANVLTF
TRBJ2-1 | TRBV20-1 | CSAGDPRVYNEQFF
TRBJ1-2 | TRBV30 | CAWSTPGQFYGYTF
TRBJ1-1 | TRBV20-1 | CSAPRGAEAFF
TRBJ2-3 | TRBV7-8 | CASSPQSRLDTQYF
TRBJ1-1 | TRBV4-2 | CASTGGGAGGTEAFF
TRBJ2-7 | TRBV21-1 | CASSKAPRQGTYEQYF
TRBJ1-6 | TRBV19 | CASRDLFRNSPLHF
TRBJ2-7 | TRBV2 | CASRPSGSYEQYF
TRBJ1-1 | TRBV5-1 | CASSHRGQGTEAFF
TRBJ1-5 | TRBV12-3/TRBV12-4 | CASRRTGGLGNQPQHF
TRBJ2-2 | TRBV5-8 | CASSPGQGAANTGELFF
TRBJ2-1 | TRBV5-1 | CASGASGTNEQFF